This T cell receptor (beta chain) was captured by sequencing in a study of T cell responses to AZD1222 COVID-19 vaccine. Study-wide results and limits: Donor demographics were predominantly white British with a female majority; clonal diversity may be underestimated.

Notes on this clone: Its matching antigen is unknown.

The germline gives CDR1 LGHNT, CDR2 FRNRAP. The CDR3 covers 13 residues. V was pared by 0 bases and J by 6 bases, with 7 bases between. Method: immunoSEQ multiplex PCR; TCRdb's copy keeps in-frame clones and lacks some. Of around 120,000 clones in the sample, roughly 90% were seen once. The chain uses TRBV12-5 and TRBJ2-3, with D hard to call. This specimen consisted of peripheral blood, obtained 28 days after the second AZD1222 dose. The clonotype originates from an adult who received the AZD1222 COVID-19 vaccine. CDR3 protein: CASGLVGRDTQYF. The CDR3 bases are TGTGCTAGTGGTTTGGTAGGGCGGGATACGCAGTATTTT. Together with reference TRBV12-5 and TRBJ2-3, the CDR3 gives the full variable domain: DARVTQTPRHKVTEMGQEVTMRCQPILGHNTVFWYRQTMMQGLELLAYFRNRAPLDDSGMPKDRFSAEMPDATLATLKIQPSEPRDSAVYFCASGLVGRDTQYFGPGTRLTVL.